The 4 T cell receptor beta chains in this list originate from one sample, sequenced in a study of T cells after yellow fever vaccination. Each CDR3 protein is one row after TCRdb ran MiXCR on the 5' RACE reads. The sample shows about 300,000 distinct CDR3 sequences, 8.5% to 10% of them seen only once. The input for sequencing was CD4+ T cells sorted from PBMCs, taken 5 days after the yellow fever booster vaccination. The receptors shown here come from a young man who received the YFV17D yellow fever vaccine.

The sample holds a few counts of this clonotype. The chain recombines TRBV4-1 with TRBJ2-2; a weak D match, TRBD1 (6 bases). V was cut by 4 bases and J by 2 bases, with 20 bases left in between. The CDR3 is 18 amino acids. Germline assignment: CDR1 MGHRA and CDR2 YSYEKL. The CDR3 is CASSPYPWGHPNTGELFF. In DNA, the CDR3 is TGCGCCAGCAGCCCATATCCCTGGGGACATCCAAACACCGGGGAGCTGTTTTTT.

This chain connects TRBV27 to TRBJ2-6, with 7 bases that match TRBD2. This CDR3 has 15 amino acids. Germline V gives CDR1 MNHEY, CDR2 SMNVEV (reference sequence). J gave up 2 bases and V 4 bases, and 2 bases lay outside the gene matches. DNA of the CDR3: TGTGCCAGCAGTTGGGGGGGAGCTGGGGCCAACGTCCTGACTTTC. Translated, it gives CASSWGGAGANVLTF.

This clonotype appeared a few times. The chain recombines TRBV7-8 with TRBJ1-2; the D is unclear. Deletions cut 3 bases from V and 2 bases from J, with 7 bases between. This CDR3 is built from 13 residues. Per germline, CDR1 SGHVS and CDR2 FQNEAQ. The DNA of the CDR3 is TGTGCCAGCAGCTTGAGGGTAAACTATGGCTACACCTTC. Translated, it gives CASSLRVNYGYTF.

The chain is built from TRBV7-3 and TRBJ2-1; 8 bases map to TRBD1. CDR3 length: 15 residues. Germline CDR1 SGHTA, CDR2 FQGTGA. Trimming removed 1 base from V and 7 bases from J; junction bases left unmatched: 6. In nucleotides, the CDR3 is TGTGCCAGCAGCTTAATAGGACAGGGCTCTAATGAGCAGTTCTTC. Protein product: CASSLIGQGSNEQFF.